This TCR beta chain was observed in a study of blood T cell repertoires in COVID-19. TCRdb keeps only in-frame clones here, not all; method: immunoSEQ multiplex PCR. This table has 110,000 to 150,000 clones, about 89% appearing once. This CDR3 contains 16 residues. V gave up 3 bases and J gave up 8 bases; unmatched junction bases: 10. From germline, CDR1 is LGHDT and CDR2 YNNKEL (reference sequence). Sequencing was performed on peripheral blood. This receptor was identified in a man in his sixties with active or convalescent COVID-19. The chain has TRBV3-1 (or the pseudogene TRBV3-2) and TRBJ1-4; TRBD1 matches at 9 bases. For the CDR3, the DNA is TGTGCCAGCAGCCAGGAAGAGGGGACAGGGAGGGAAAAACTGTTTTTT. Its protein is CASSQEEGTGREKLFF.